A single sample gave rise to the 31 T cell receptor beta chains below, sequenced in a study of response to subunit inactivated influenza vaccine. TCRdb called the RT-PCR reads again in MiXCR, with one record for every CDR3 protein. Here the sample spans more than 600,000 distinct CDR3 sequences, about a fifth being singletons. The material sequenced was PBMCs from blood, taken 5 days after vaccination. The source of these receptors is a man in his fifties who received an inactivated influenza vaccine.

The chain uses TRBV12-3 or TRBV12-4 and TRBJ1-5, with D unresolved. The CDR3 is 15 residues long. V lost 6 bases to trimming and J lost 3 bases, with 15 bases between them. CDR3 DNA: TGTGCCAGCAGAGACTCGGGTCGCTCCAATCAGCCCCAGCATTTT. Translated: CASRDSGRSNQPQHF.

This clonotype has a count of ten or more. CDR3 coding DNA: TGCAGTGCTAGCCCGGGACTCCACACAGTAGAGACCCAGTACTTC. It encodes CSASPGLHTVETQYF. V usage is TRBV20-1 and J usage is TRBJ2-5; TRBD2 might be the D (6 bases). Germline V gene data show CDR1 as DFQATT and CDR2 as SNEGSKA (reference sequence). Trimming shortened V by 3 bases and J by 4 bases, and 18 bases separated the two germline ends. The CDR3 has 15 amino acids.

This clonotype was found many times. The V call is TRBV4-3, the J call TRBJ2-1; the match to TRBD1 covers 10 bases. Unmatched junction bases numbered 5, after V lost 4 bases and J lost 5 bases. The length of the CDR3 is 15 residues. The V gene's germline CDR1 is LGHNA and CDR2 YSLEER. CDR3 protein: CASSPGTGVNNEQFF. CDR3 coding DNA: TGCGCCAGCAGCCCCGGGACAGGGGTGAACAATGAGCAGTTCTTC.

In this sample, this clonotype turned up a few times. The rearrangement links TRBV6-5 to TRBJ1-2, with TRBD1 as a possible D gene (5 bases). CDR1 MNHEY and CDR2 SVGAGI come from the germline V gene. V dropped 8 bases and J dropped 4 bases, with 11 bases sitting between them. This CDR3 has 12 amino acids. The chain's CDR3 is CASGAGVYGYTF. CDR3 sequence (DNA): TGTGCCAGCGGGGCGGGGGTCTATGGCTACACCTTC.

CDR3 loop: CSVDRPGAPRETQYF. CDR3 DNA sequence: TGCAGCGTTGATCGTCCGGGGGCGCCCCGGGAGACCCAGTACTTC. J is TRBJ2-5 and V is TRBV29-1; the D gene could be TRBD1 or TRBD2 (6 bases each). Germline V CDR1 and CDR2: SQVTM, ANQGSEA. V gave up 3 bases and J gave up 5 bases, with 19 bases separating them. The CDR3 contains 15 residues.

V and J are TRBV9 and TRBJ2-6; D is possibly TRBD1 (6 bases). V shed 4 bases and J shed 0 bases, with 8 bases lying between them. Looked up from germline, CDR1 is SGDLS and CDR2 is YYNGEE. The CDR3 is 15 residues long. The CDR3 reads CASSTGISGANVLTF. The CDR3 nucleotides are TGTGCCAGCAGCACAGGGATCTCTGGGGCCAACGTCCTGACTTTC.

The chain joins TRBV9 to TRBJ1-1, with 7 bases aligning to TRBD1. The trim removed 3 bases at V and 4 bases at J, leaving 6 bases unmatched. From germline, CDR1 is SGDLS and CDR2 YYNGEE. The CDR3 is made up of 14 amino acids. The DNA of the CDR3 is TGTGCCAGCAGCGGAGGGGGCTTGAGCACTGAAGCTTTCTTT. It codes for CASSGGGLSTEAFF.

This clonotype was counted many times. An end of the junction differs from the germline gene, which may be a read error. This rearrangement joins TRBV5-1 to TRBJ1-1; D unclear. Germline V lookup: CDR1 SGHRS, CDR2 YFSETQ. The CDR3 is 12 amino acids. The CDR3 is CASSLPGTEAFF. CDR3 nucleotide sequence: TGTGCCAGCAGTTTACCGGGTACTGAAGCTTTCTTT.

This clonotype was detected a few times. The chain combines TRBV21-1 with TRBJ1-1. TRBV21-1 is a known pseudogene. The CDR3 is made up of 15 amino acids. The CDR3 coding sequence is TGTGCCAGCAGCATCTGCACGGGTGTGGGCACTGAAGCTTTCTTT. Protein product: CASSICTGVGTEAFF.

This clonotype was found a few times. The chain is built from TRBV15 and TRBJ2-3; 11 bases agree with TRBD2. This CDR3 has 18 residues. The V gene's germline CDR1 is LNHNV and CDR2 YYDKDF (reference sequence). V shed 1 base, J shed 0 bases, and the junction held 6 bases outside the gene matches. The CDR3 here is CATSRGLAGGSSTDTQYF. Written as DNA, the CDR3 is TGTGCCACCAGCAGAGGTCTAGCGGGAGGATCTAGCACAGATACGCAGTATTTT.

This clonotype was seen at least ten times. The chain carries TRBV7-2 and TRBJ2-7; 10 nucleotides line up with TRBD1. The CDR3 loop spans 15 amino acids. Trimming took 6 bases from V and 3 from J; bases not matched to a gene: 8. Germline assignment: CDR1 SGHTA and CDR2 FQGNSA. Here the CDR3 DNA reads TGTGCCAGCAGTCGGGACAGGGGAAACTTCTACGAGCAGTACTTC. Its translation: CASSRDRGNFYEQYF.

In this sample, this clonotype turned up once. V usage is TRBV3-1 and J usage is TRBJ2-2, with D maybe TRBD2 (6 bases). Germline CDR1 reads LGHDT; CDR2 reads YNNKEL (reference sequence). The CDR3 has 14 amino acids. Deletions cut 3 bases from V and 7 bases from J, with 12 bases between. CDR3 in amino acids: CASSHTGDVGELFF. As DNA, the CDR3 is TGTGCCAGCAGCCACACGGGAGATGTCGGGGAGCTGTTTTTT.

This clonotype turned up a few times. V usage is TRBV12-3 or TRBV12-4 and J usage is TRBJ2-3, with a possible D match to TRBD2 (6 bases). The V end lost 5 bases, the J end lost 4 bases, and 19 bases lay between the germline ends. The CDR3 covers 16 residues. CDR3 nucleotides: TGTGCCAGCAGTCAACTAGCTAGTGGTATCCCAGATACGCAGTATTTT. Its translation is CASSQLASGIPDTQYF.

This sequence joins TRBV10-3 and TRBJ2-1, with 8 bases matching TRBD1. Germline lookup yields CDR1 ENHRY and CDR2 SYGVKD. The CDR3 is 14 residues long. The J segment lost 4 bases and the V segment lost 2 bases, leaving 1 base of the junction unmatched. This CDR3 is CAISEGQGYNEQFF. The DNA for the CDR3 is TGTGCCATCAGTGAGGGACAGGGATACAATGAGCAGTTCTTC.

This clonotype was picked up a small number of times. J is TRBJ2-1 and V is TRBV7-3, with a possible D match to TRBD2 (6 bases). Trimming cost V 5 bases and J 6 bases, with 14 bases left between them. The length of the CDR3 is 14 residues. CDR1 SGHTA and CDR2 FQGTGA come from the germline V gene. CDR3 in DNA: TGTGCCAGCAGCCCGGCGGGAACCCCCAATGAGCAGTTCTTC. Its protein is CASSPAGTPNEQFF.

This sequence joins TRBV20-1 and TRBJ2-1; no clear D gene. This CDR3 is built from 16 residues. With 5 bases removed from V and 0 bases from J, the gap between germline ends came to 17 bases. Germline lookup yields CDR1 DFQATT and CDR2 SNEGSKA (reference sequence). The chain's CDR3 is CSADSNEAGSYNEQFF. CDR3 DNA sequence: TGCAGTGCTGACTCAAATGAGGCCGGCTCCTACAATGAGCAGTTCTTC.

The rearrangement joins TRBV25-1 to TRBJ2-7; D is tentatively TRBD1 or TRBD2 (5 bases each). The V and J ends lost 6 bases and 0 bases respectively, with 18 bases between them. Germline CDR1 and CDR2: MGHDK and SYGVNS. The CDR3 has 16 residues. CDR3 loop: CASRDTGTASSYEQYF. CDR3 in DNA: TGTGCCAGCAGGGATACCGGGACGGCGAGCTCCTACGAGCAGTACTTC.

The rearrangement joins TRBV6-2 or TRBV6-3 to TRBJ2-2; TRBD2 agrees at 8 bases. The CDR3 length is 14 residues. Germline assignment: CDR1 MNHEY and CDR2 SVGEGT. V shed 10 bases and J 4 bases; nucleotides not matched to a gene: 8. The CDR3 is CATTRGGLTGELFF. The CDR3, as DNA: TGTGCCACCACACGGGGGGGCCTCACCGGGGAGCTGTTTTTT.

This clonotype was observed a handful of times. The chain links TRBV15 to TRBJ2-5; weak D call: TRBD2 (5 bases). Trimming took 0 bases from V and 4 from J, leaving 12 bases between them. This CDR3 contains 15 residues. Germline CDR1 reads LNHNV; CDR2 reads YYDKDF (reference sequence). The CDR3 reads CATSRDVRAPETQYF. The CDR3 bases are TGTGCCACCAGCAGAGATGTGAGGGCCCCAGAGACCCAGTACTTC.

The V gene is TRBV4-1, the J gene TRBJ2-5; D tentatively reads TRBD1 or TRBD2 (7 bases each). Trimming left V 4 bases short and J 5 bases short, with 17 bases between. CDR1 is MGHRA and CDR2 is YSYEKL in the germline V gene. The CDR3 spans 15 residues. In DNA, the CDR3 is TGCGCCAGCAGCCTACCAGGGGGGGCGAGGGAGACCCAGTACTTC. It specifies CASSLPGGARETQYF.

This chain links TRBV4-3 with TRBJ2-5; 9 bases are a match to TRBD1. V was clipped by 4 bases and J by 5 bases; unmatched bases: 5. The CDR3 is made up of 14 amino acids. Germline CDR1 reads LGHNA; CDR2 reads YSLEER. The DNA for the CDR3 is TGCGCCAGCAGCCCACAGGGGGCTGGGGAGACCCAGTACTTC. Amino acids: CASSPQGAGETQYF.

The V gene is TRBV28, the J gene TRBJ2-7; D not certain. Deletions cut 7 bases from V and 2 bases from J, with 9 bases between. Germline V lookup: CDR1 MDHEN, CDR2 SYDVKM. This CDR3 is built from 12 residues. DNA of the CDR3: TGTGCCAGCACGGATAGTACCTACGAGCAGTACTTC. As protein: CASTDSTYEQYF.

This clonotype has more than one count but fewer than ten. V and J are TRBV4-3 and TRBJ2-2; 8 nucleotides align to TRBD2. The V gene's germline CDR1 is LGHNA and CDR2 YSLEER. The ends lost 9 bases at V and 6 bases at J; junction bases unmatched: 12. The CDR3 is made up of 15 amino acids. This chain's CDR3 is CASTSGLGFAGELFF. The CDR3 coding sequence is TGCGCCAGTACTAGCGGCCTCGGTTTTGCCGGGGAGCTGTTTTTT.

V usage is TRBV4-2 and J usage is TRBJ1-5, with D maybe TRBD1 (5 bases). The CDR3 extends over 15 amino acids. Trimming took off 5 bases at V and 0 bases at J, with 11 bases between the two ends. Germline V gene sequence: CDR1 LGHNA, CDR2 YNFKEQ. The DNA for the CDR3 is TGTGCCAGCAGCGGGACGGGGAATAGCAATCAGCCCCAGCATTTT. It codes for CASSGTGNSNQPQHF.

This clonotype has a handful of counts. Here the CDR3 reads CASSLRTSGGGTDTQYF. CDR3 coding DNA: TGTGCCAGCAGTCTCCGGACTAGCGGGGGAGGCACAGATACGCAGTATTTT. This chain uses TRBV12-3 or TRBV12-4 with TRBJ2-3; 13 nucleotides line up with TRBD2. J gave up 1 base and V 5 bases, and 6 bases lay outside the gene matches. The CDR3 sequence is 17 residues long.

At least ten counts were recorded for this clonotype. The chain couples TRBV28 to TRBJ2-7; TRBD2 matches 8 bases. Germline V gene lookup returns CDR1 MDHEN and CDR2 SYDVKM. This CDR3 is built from 14 residues. Losses at the gene ends were 3 bases for V and 1 base for J; bases not matched to a gene: 2. The CDR3 DNA is TGTGCCAGCAGTTTTCGACTAGCGTCCTACGAGCAGTACTTC. Protein: CASSFRLASYEQYF.

This clonotype came up a few times. The chain carries TRBV20-1 and TRBJ2-7; 9 nucleotides line up with TRBD1. V lost 2 bases and J lost 7; bases outside the gene matches: 12. CDR3 length: 15 amino acids. The germline V gene has CDR1 DFQATT and CDR2 SNEGSKA (reference sequence). The CDR3 here is CSARSPGQGGGEQYF. The CDR3 nucleotides are TGCAGTGCTAGATCCCCGGGACAGGGAGGAGGAGAGCAGTACTTC.

The V call is TRBV10-2, the J call TRBJ2-2; 8 nucleotides match TRBD2. This CDR3 is built from 15 residues. The V and J ends lost 3 bases and 7 bases, in that order; junction bases with no gene match: 7. The V gene's germline CDR1 is WSHSY and CDR2 SAAADI. This chain's CDR3 is CASSDGGRSGGELFF. The DNA for the CDR3 is TGCGCCAGCAGTGACGGCGGGAGGTCTGGCGGGGAGCTGTTTTTT.

This clonotype has a handful of counts. This chain connects TRBV20-1 to TRBJ2-7; D remains ambiguous. The CDR3 covers 14 residues. CDR1 is DFQATT, CDR2 SNEGSKA, per germline (reference sequence). V was cut by 2 bases and J by 7 bases, with 18 bases left in between. The CDR3 DNA reads TGCAGTGCTAGACCGCTGAACCCCTCGAAGGAGCAGTACTTC. Its translation is CSARPLNPSKEQYF.

The V gene is TRBV19, the J gene TRBJ2-7; D could derive from TRBD1 or TRBD2 (5 bases each). The CDR3 runs 13 residues. V lost 4 bases to trimming and J lost 2 bases, with 9 bases between them. CDR1 is LNHDA and CDR2 is SQIVND in the germline V gene (reference sequence). CDR3 nucleotide sequence: TGTGCCAGTAGTAACCAGGGAGCCTACGAGCAGTACTTC. Protein product: CASSNQGAYEQYF.

Concerning this clonotype: A much larger clonotype is one base distant, so this may be a read error. The rearrangement links TRBV18 to TRBJ1-1, with a tentative D call TRBD1 (5 bases). Germline assignment: CDR1 KGHSH and CDR2 LQKENI. The CDR3 is 12 residues long. The V end lost 2 bases, the J end lost 7 bases, and 8 bases lay between the germline ends. CDR3 protein: CASSPKRGEAFF. The CDR3 region has the DNA TGTGCCAGCTCACCAAAGAGGGGTGAAGCTTTCTTT.